The 7 T cell receptor beta chains below all came from one sample that was sequenced in a study of identical twins. TCRdb processed the 5' RACE reads anew with MiXCR; each CDR3 protein has one entry. The data show some 710,000 distinct CDR3 sequences, roughly 6.2% seen once. The sample consisted of naive T cells sorted from blood. These receptors all come from a man between 18 and 35 years old in good health.

This clonotype was seen repeatedly, ten times or more. The genes are TRBV10-1 and TRBJ2-1; the D gene is possibly TRBD2 (6 bases). Trimming cost V 0 bases and J 10 bases, with 7 bases left between them. CDR3 size: 12 residues. Per germline, CDR1 WNHNN and CDR2 SYGVQD (reference sequence). CDR3 protein: CASSESAGEQFF. CDR3 in DNA: TGCGCCAGCAGTGAGTCCGCGGGAGAGCAGTTCTTC.

The table lists this clonotype with a few counts. The chain combines TRBV11-2 with TRBJ2-5; no reliable D call. This CDR3 has 14 residues. Germline CDR1 reads SGHAT; CDR2 reads FQNNGV. Trimming took off 5 bases at V and 5 bases at J, with 15 bases between the two ends. The CDR3 loop is CASSPRARGETQYF. CDR3 DNA: TGTGCCAGCAGCCCACGGGCTAGAGGCGAGACCCAGTACTTC.

This clonotype was seen more than once but under ten times. The chain recombines TRBV7-8 with TRBJ2-7; D unclear. The germline gives CDR1 SGHVS, CDR2 FQNEAQ. This CDR3 is 13 amino acids long. V lost 2 bases and J 6 bases, leaving 11 bases between the germline ends. CDR3 residues: CASSLRQSSEQYF. DNA of the CDR3: TGTGCCAGCAGCTTACGGCAGAGCTCCGAGCAGTACTTC.

This clonotype was picked up many times. The CDR3 region has the DNA TGTGCCAGCAGTTTAGCGCGGGGGTCTGGGGCCAACGTCCTGACTTTC. Translation: CASSLARGSGANVLTF. J is TRBJ2-6 and V is TRBV12-3 or TRBV12-4; TRBD2 agrees at 7 bases. With V trimmed by 0 bases and J by 1 base, 0 bases remained unmatched. This CDR3 has 16 residues.

This clonotype was counted many times. V gene TRBV7-8 combines with J gene TRBJ2-1, with 12 bases that match TRBD2. The junction had 7 bases not matched to a gene; V was cut back by 5 bases and J by 8 bases. CDR3 length equals 15 residues. Germline V gene lookup returns CDR1 SGHVS and CDR2 FQNEAQ. CDR3 region: CASSMTSGRGDEQFF. Written as DNA, the CDR3 is TGTGCCAGCAGCATGACTAGCGGGAGAGGGGATGAGCAGTTCTTC.

This clonotype was observed a few times. The J gene is TRBJ1-1, the V gene TRBV12-3 or TRBV12-4; perhaps TRBD1 as D (6 bases). The CDR3 spans 15 residues. The ends were cut back, 6 bases at V and 0 bases at J, with 14 bases in the middle. In DNA, the CDR3 is TGTGCCAGCAGCCTTAGGACAGCCATGAACACTGAAGCTTTCTTT. This translates into CASSLRTAMNTEAFF.

This clonotype was seen ten or more times. J is TRBJ1-6 and V is TRBV5-1, with 9 nucleotides matching TRBD1. V dropped 4 bases and J dropped 10; count of bases not matched to a gene: 9. This CDR3 comprises 15 residues. Germline V CDR1 and CDR2: SGHRS, YFSETQ. CDR3 in amino acids: CASSVGTGSVSPLHF. CDR3 bases: TGCGCCAGCAGCGTCGGGACAGGGTCCGTGTCACCCCTCCACTTT. Based on the CDR3 plus reference TRBV5-1 and TRBJ1-6, the full variable domain is KAGVTQTPRYLIKTRGQQVTLSCSPISGHRSVSWYQQTPGQGLQFLFEYFSETQRNKGNFPGRFSGRQFSNSRSEMNVSTLELGDSALYLCASSVGTGSVSPLHFGNGTRLTVT.